These 15 T cell receptor beta chains came from one sample sequenced in a study of blood T cell repertoires in COVID-19. Libraries were prepared by immunoSEQ multiplex PCR; TCRdb keeps only in-frame clonotypes and omits some of them. The table has approximately 75,000 clones, approximately 86% seen once. The sequencing sample was made of peripheral blood. Every receptor here comes from a man older than 75 with COVID-19, enrolled during active disease.

The chain joins TRBV18 to TRBJ1-5; 9 bases fit TRBD1. Germline values: CDR1 KGHSH, CDR2 LQKENI. J gave up 5 bases and V 3 bases, and 8 bases lay outside the gene matches. This CDR3 contains 16 residues. CDR3 in amino acids: CASSPGTGTRDQPQHF. The CDR3 DNA follows: TGTGCCAGCTCACCCGGGACAGGGACGAGGGATCAGCCCCAGCATTTT.

The V and J genes are TRBV29-1 and TRBJ1-1; TRBD1 matches at 9 bases. This CDR3 contains 13 residues. The trim removed 6 bases at V and 4 bases at J, leaving 6 bases unmatched. Germline CDR1 SQVTM, CDR2 ANQGSEA. CDR3 DNA: TGCAGCGTAAACAGGGGGCGAGGCACTGAAGCTTTCTTT. Amino acid sequence: CSVNRGRGTEAFF.

The genes are TRBV3-1 (or the pseudogene TRBV3-2) and TRBJ1-4, with TRBD1 as a possible D gene (6 bases). V gave up 4 bases and J gave up 6 bases, with 12 bases separating them. Germline assignment: CDR1 LGHDT and CDR2 YNNKEL (reference sequence). This CDR3 has 14 residues. In DNA, the CDR3 is TGTGCCAGCAGCCGCTTGACAGGTGATGAAAAACTGTTTTTT. Its protein is CASSRLTGDEKLFF.

The chain links TRBV20-1 to TRBJ1-1, with D possibly being TRBD1 (5 bases). In germline, CDR1 is DFQATT, CDR2 SNEGSKA (reference sequence). CDR3 length equals 10 residues. The ends were cut back, 3 bases at V and 10 bases at J, with 9 bases in the middle. The CDR3 protein is CSASGTSAFF. The CDR3 DNA sequence: TGCAGTGCTAGTGGGACTTCAGCTTTCTTT.

This chain joins TRBV7-2 and TRBJ2-7; 7 bases line up with TRBD2. CDR1 and CDR2 from the germline V gene are SGHTA and FQGNSA. Trimming cost V 5 bases and J 0 bases; bases outside gene matches: 4. This CDR3 contains 14 residues. As DNA, the CDR3 is TGTGCCAGCAGCGCTGGCGGGAGCTCCTACGAGCAGTACTTC. As protein: CASSAGGSSYEQYF.

CDR3 in DNA: TGTGCCAGCAGCCCAGGGGATCAGCCCCAGCATTTT. Translation: CASSPGDQPQHF. The gene calls are TRBV6-6 and TRBJ1-5; TRBD1 is a possible D gene (6 bases). This CDR3 region has 12 residues. CDR1 MNHNY and CDR2 SVGAGI come from the germline V gene (reference sequence). Trimming pared 6 bases from V and 5 bases from J, leaving 8 bases between.

The rearrangement uses TRBV5-8 and TRBJ2-2, with TRBD2 as a possible D gene (5 bases). The V end lost 4 bases, the J end lost 4 bases, and 14 bases lay between the germline ends. The germline CDR1 and CDR2 sequences are SGHTS and YDEGEE. The CDR3 runs 15 residues. The CDR3 sequence: CASSGRLRGTGELFF. The CDR3 DNA reads as TGTGCCAGCAGCGGCCGGCTACGGGGCACCGGGGAGCTGTTTTTT.

The chain carries TRBV27 and TRBJ1-4, with D unclear. There are 13 residues in the CDR3. The V and J ends lost 5 bases and 8 bases respectively, with 12 bases between them. The germline CDR1 and CDR2 sequences are MNHEY and SMNVEV (reference sequence). This chain's CDR3 is CASSPSRWEKLFF. In nucleotides, the CDR3 is TGTGCCAGCAGTCCCTCGAGGTGGGAAAAACTGTTTTTT.

The rearrangement uses TRBV2 and TRBJ1-1, with D perhaps TRBD1 (6 bases). The V gene lost 4 bases and the J gene lost 3 bases, with 9 bases spanning the gap. Germline CDR1 SNHLY, CDR2 FYNNEI. CDR3 length: 13 residues. CDR3 protein: CASSANRDTEAFF. The CDR3 DNA is TGTGCCAGCAGTGCCAACAGGGACACTGAAGCTTTCTTT. Full variable domain (outside the CDR3, taken from reference TRBV2 and TRBJ1-1): EPEVTQTPSHQVTQMGQEVILRCVPISNHLYFYWYRQILGQKVEFLVSFYNNEISEKSEIFDDQFSVERPDGSNFTLKIRSTKLEDSAMYFCASSANRDTEAFFGQGTRLTVV.

This sequence joins TRBV3-1 (or the pseudogene TRBV3-2) and TRBJ1-2; 9 positions match TRBD1. Germline assignment: CDR1 LGHDT and CDR2 YNNKEL (reference sequence). V dropped 1 base and J dropped 0; count of bases not matched to a gene: 3. This CDR3 region has 16 residues. CDR3 sequence reads: CASSQGTGVTNYGYTF. The DNA of the CDR3 is TGTGCCAGCAGCCAAGGGACAGGGGTAACTAACTATGGCTACACCTTC.

The rearrangement joins TRBV19 to TRBJ1-5; tentatively, D is TRBD1 (6 bases). V lost 3 bases and J lost 0, with 15 bases in between. The length of the CDR3 is 17 residues. Germline V lookup: CDR1 LNHDA, CDR2 SQIVND (reference sequence). This CDR3 is CASSIKAGDYSNQPQHF. Here the CDR3 DNA reads TGTGCCAGTAGTATTAAGGCAGGGGATTATAGCAATCAGCCCCAGCATTTT.

This sequence joins TRBV6-1 and TRBJ1-1; D is unresolved. This CDR3 region has 15 residues. Trimming stripped 0 bases from V and 0 bases from J, with 8 bases between. The germline V gene encodes CDR1 MNHNS and CDR2 SASEGT. CDR3 in amino acids: CASSEAVRVNTEAFF. The CDR3 nucleotides read TGTGCCAGCAGTGAAGCGGTACGGGTGAACACTGAAGCTTTCTTT.

The V and J genes are TRBV5-6 and TRBJ1-5; D may be TRBD1 (5 bases). This CDR3 comprises 15 residues. V gave up 2 bases and J gave up 0 bases, with 9 bases separating them. CDR1 and CDR2 (germline): SGHDT, YYEEEE. The CDR3 loop reads CASSLQVHSNQPQHF. DNA for the CDR3: TGTGCCAGCAGCTTACAGGTCCATAGCAATCAGCCCCAGCATTTT.

The V call is TRBV10-3, the J call TRBJ1-5; D perhaps matches TRBD1 (5 bases). There are 12 residues in the CDR3. The V gene lost 10 bases and the J gene lost 7 bases, with 14 bases spanning the gap. Germline CDR1 reads ENHRY; CDR2 reads SYGVKD. The CDR3 spells CATREGGQPQHF. In DNA form, the CDR3 reads TGTGCCACCAGGGAGGGAGGGCAGCCCCAGCATTTT.

The rearrangement links TRBV4-1 to TRBJ2-7, with 13 nucleotides matching TRBD2. Germline loops: CDR1 MGHRA, CDR2 YSYEKL. V shed 4 bases and J 7 bases; nucleotides not matched to a gene: 16. The CDR3 is made up of 18 amino acids. The chain's CDR3 is CASSLSGSLAGGPREQYF. The CDR3 DNA follows: TGCGCCAGCAGCCTAAGTGGGTCACTAGCGGGGGGGCCGAGAGAGCAGTACTTC.